This entry is about one T cell receptor (beta chain). Data came from immunoSEQ multiplex PCR; TCRdb stores just in-frame clones and leaves some out. The repertoire holds 200,000 to 250,000 clones, with roughly four fifths as singletons. Germline CDR1 is SGHRS and CDR2 is YFSETQ. CDR3 size: 18 residues. V dropped 2 bases and J dropped 0 bases, with 18 bases sitting between them. The sample belongs to a study of blood T cell repertoires in COVID-19. This clonotype originated in a woman older than 75 with COVID-19, enrolled during active disease. This chain connects TRBV5-1 to TRBJ1-3; no definite D call. The sequenced sample was peripheral blood. The CDR3 DNA reads as TGCGCCAGCAGCTTCGTTGCATCCGGGAAGAACTCTGGAAACACCATATATTTT. Translated: CASSFVASGKNSGNTIYF.